The next 27 T cell receptor beta chains were all read from a single sample in a study of T cell responses to AZD1222 COVID-19 vaccine. Measured with immunoSEQ multiplex PCR; TCRdb has only the in-frame clones, and not every one. The sample records fewer than 110,000 clones, less than 90% being singletons. Sequenced material: peripheral blood, taken on day 0 of AZD1222 vaccination. These receptors were obtained from an adult in good health.

In its sample, this clone was seen once. J is TRBJ2-4 and V is TRBV5-1; a possible D gene is TRBD1 (6 bases). This CDR3 is 16 amino acids long. With 0 bases removed from V and 7 bases from J, the gap between germline ends came to 17 bases. Germline lookup yields CDR1 SGHRS and CDR2 YFSETQ. The CDR3 DNA sequence: TGCGCCAGCAGCTTGGGAGGCAGGGGATTTTCCAACATTCAGTACTTC. Protein: CASSLGGRGFSNIQYF.

The chain recombines TRBV11-2 with TRBJ1-3; TRBD1 is a possible D gene (6 bases). The V gene's germline CDR1 is SGHAT and CDR2 FQNNGV. This CDR3 has 17 amino acids. The V end lost 1 base, the J end lost 3 bases, and 16 bases lay between the germline ends. DNA of the CDR3: TGTGCCAGCAGCTTAGCAGGGGTGACGCTGGGTGGAAACACCATATATTTT. It yields the protein CASSLAGVTLGGNTIYF.

This chain joins TRBV9 and TRBJ2-7; D is possibly TRBD2 (5 bases). CDR1 and CDR2 from the germline V gene are SGDLS and YYNGEE. Trimming left V 1 base short and J 4 bases short, with 12 bases between. The CDR3 covers 14 residues. Written as DNA, the CDR3 is TGTGCCAGCAGCGTACGATTCGAGGGTTACGAGCAGTACTTC. Translating it yields CASSVRFEGYEQYF. The full variable domain, in which reference TRBV9 and TRBJ2-7 provide the parts outside the CDR3, is DSGVTQTPKHLITATGQRVTLRCSPRSGDLSVYWYQQSLDQGLQFLIQYYNGEERAKGNILERFSAQQFPDLHSELNLSSLELGDSALYFCASSVRFEGYEQYFGPGTRLTVT.

The genes are TRBV2 and TRBJ2-1; 11 positions agree with TRBD1. The germline CDR1 and CDR2 sequences are SNHLY and FYNNEI. The CDR3 runs 18 residues. Trimming cost V 5 bases and J 6 bases; bases outside gene matches: 15. DNA of the CDR3: TGTGCCAGCAGTTCCGGGACAGGGGGACTAGTAGGCCGCAATGAGCAGTTCTTC. Amino acids: CASSSGTGGLVGRNEQFF. Using reference TRBV2 and TRBJ2-1 for the parts outside the CDR3, the full variable domain is EPEVTQTPSHQVTQMGQEVILRCVPISNHLYFYWYRQILGQKVEFLVSFYNNEISEKSEIFDDQFSVERPDGSNFTLKIRSTKLEDSAMYFCASSSGTGGLVGRNEQFFGPGTRLTVL.

This clone came up once. The J gene is TRBJ2-1, the V gene TRBV5-1; D may be TRBD2 (6 bases). V was clipped by 5 bases and J by 0 bases, with 9 bases between them. The CDR3 has 14 amino acids. Germline CDR1 is SGHRS and CDR2 is YFSETQ. CDR3 protein: CASRGGTSYNEQFF. The CDR3 nucleotides read TGCGCCAGCAGGGGCGGGACCTCCTACAATGAGCAGTTCTTC.

This clone turned up a few times. The V and J genes are TRBV5-6 and TRBJ2-7, with D tentatively TRBD2 (6 bases). CDR1 is SGHDT, CDR2 YYEEEE, per germline. Between the trimmed V and J ends, which lost 1 base and 6 bases, there was a span of 17 bases. CDR3 length: 15 amino acids. The CDR3 region is CASSLSGLATREQYF. The CDR3 nucleotides are TGTGCCAGCAGCTTGTCAGGGCTAGCGACACGCGAGCAGTACTTC.

The V and J genes are TRBV12-3 or TRBV12-4 and TRBJ2-5; no clear D. The CDR3 length is 12 residues. The V end was cut by 1 base, the J end by 5 bases, with 5 bases between. CDR3 in DNA: TGTGCCAGCAGTTTAGTACGGGAGACCCAGTACTTC. Its protein product is CASSLVRETQYF.

This clone has more than one count but fewer than ten. The gene calls are TRBV5-1 and TRBJ1-2; no definite D call. The germline gives CDR1 SGHRS, CDR2 YFSETQ. This CDR3 has 18 residues. V lost 4 bases and J 3 bases, leaving 25 bases between the germline ends. CDR3 protein: CASSPFGSLQVRDYGYTF. DNA for the CDR3: TGCGCCAGCAGCCCCTTCGGGAGTCTACAAGTAAGGGACTATGGCTACACCTTC. Variable domain in full (rest from reference TRBV5-1 and TRBJ1-2): KAGVTQTPRYLIKTRGQQVTLSCSPISGHRSVSWYQQTPGQGLQFLFEYFSETQRNKGNFPGRFSGRQFSNSRSEMNVSTLELGDSALYLCASSPFGSLQVRDYGYTFGSGTRLTVV.

The CDR3 loop is CASKAGWNYEQYF. In DNA form, the CDR3 reads TGTGCCAGCAAGGCGGGTTGGAACTACGAGCAGTACTTC. The V gene is TRBV6-5, the J gene TRBJ2-7, with TRBD2 as a possible D gene (5 bases). V lost 7 bases and J lost 3, with 13 bases in between. Germline loops: CDR1 MNHEY, CDR2 SVGAGI. This CDR3 has 13 amino acids.

The chain recombines TRBV6-1 with TRBJ1-2; 8 bases match TRBD1. V lost 3 bases to trimming and J lost 3 bases; unmatched junction nucleotides: 3. The CDR3 runs 14 residues. Per germline, CDR1 MNHNS and CDR2 SASEGT. DNA of the CDR3: TGTGCCAGCAGTGAGCCAGGGGGCGACTATGGCTACACCTTC. The encoded protein is CASSEPGGDYGYTF.

The chain recombines TRBV11-2 with TRBJ1-3, with no clear D. Per the germline V gene, CDR1 is SGHAT and CDR2 is FQNNGV. CDR3 length: 15 residues. The ends were cut back, 4 bases at V and 0 bases at J, with 10 bases in the middle. The CDR3 sequence: CASSSSSYSGNTIYF. CDR3 sequence (DNA): TGTGCCAGCAGCTCCAGTTCATACTCTGGAAACACCATATATTTT.

The chain uses TRBV21-1 and TRBJ2-5; the D segment call TRBD1 is taken from the table without a DNA check. TRBV21-1 is flagged as a pseudogene. The length of the CDR3 is 16 residues. As DNA, the CDR3 is TGTGCCAGCAGCAACCCCCCCCTTGGACAGGGGGAGACCCAGTACTTC. It is translated as CASSNPPLGQGETQYF.

This sequence joins TRBV6-6 and TRBJ2-3, with 12 nucleotides matching TRBD2. This CDR3 has 15 amino acids. Trimming took 6 bases from V and 3 from J; bases not matched to a gene: 4. Per the germline V gene, CDR1 is MNHNY and CDR2 is SVGAGI (reference sequence). CDR3 coding DNA: TGTGCCAGCAGCTCGACTAGCGGGAGTACAGATACGCAGTATTTT. Translated: CASSSTSGSTDTQYF.

This clone was recorded only once. The chain joins TRBV6-2 or TRBV6-3 to TRBJ2-2, with unresolved D. CDR3 size: 18 residues. V was cut by 0 bases and J by 5 bases, with 19 bases left in between. Germline lookup yields CDR1 MNHEY and CDR2 SVGEGT. The CDR3 DNA is TGTGCCAGCAGTTACTCGCAACCCCTAGAACACCGGACCGGGGAGCTGTTTTTT. It specifies CASSYSQPLEHRTGELFF.

Only one count was recorded for this clone. This rearrangement joins TRBV6-5 to TRBJ1-1; 7 nucleotides agree with TRBD1. From germline, CDR1 is MNHEY and CDR2 SVGAGI. This CDR3 has 16 amino acids. Trimming cost V 2 bases and J 0 bases; bases outside gene matches: 6. The CDR3: CASSYGGTELNTEAFF. CDR3 sequence (DNA): TGTGCCAGCAGTTACGGCGGGACAGAGTTGAACACTGAAGCTTTCTTT.

The chain links TRBV5-6 to TRBJ1-1; D unclear. V lost 0 bases and J lost 3, with 12 bases in between. Germline V lookup: CDR1 SGHDT, CDR2 YYEEEE. CDR3 length: 15 residues. The CDR3 nucleotides are TGTGCCAGCAGCTTGGGGGGTCAACAGTACACTGAAGCTTTCTTT. Residues: CASSLGGQQYTEAFF.

This chain joins TRBV11-1 and TRBJ1-2; D not resolved. V lost 2 bases, J lost 0 bases, and 7 bases lay in between. CDR3 size: 14 residues. CDR1 and CDR2 (germline): SGHAT, FQDESV (reference sequence). The CDR3 sequence is CASSLLPTNYGYTF. The CDR3 DNA is TGTGCCAGCAGCTTACTCCCGACTAACTATGGCTACACCTTC. The variable domain in full, completed from reference TRBV11-1 and TRBJ1-2, reads EAEVAQSPRYKITEKSQAVAFWCDPISGHATLYWYRQILGQGPELLVQFQDESVVDDSQLPKDRFSAERLKGVDSTLKIQPAELGDSAMYLCASSLLPTNYGYTFGSGTRLTVV.

The chain joins TRBV12-3 or TRBV12-4 to TRBJ2-5, with 7 nucleotides matching TRBD2. Trimming cost V 3 bases and J 5 bases; bases outside gene matches: 0. The CDR3 is 12 amino acids. The CDR3 DNA is TGTGCCAGCAGTTTCGGGGGGGAGACCCAGTACTTC. Translating gives CASSFGGETQYF.

The CDR3 protein is CATSRERREWDEQFF. The CDR3 nucleotides read TGTGCCACCAGCAGAGAACGGCGGGAGTGGGATGAGCAGTTCTTC. The V and J genes are TRBV15 and TRBJ2-1; 7 bases are a match to TRBD2. Germline V gene data show CDR1 as LNHNV and CDR2 as YYDKDF (reference sequence). V was pared by 0 bases and J by 8 bases, with 7 bases of the junction left unmatched. The CDR3 is 15 amino acids.

The chain carries TRBV6-1 and TRBJ1-6; D gene uncertain. Germline V gene sequence: CDR1 MNHNS, CDR2 SASEGT. Trimming stripped 2 bases from V and 7 bases from J, with 12 bases between. CDR3 length equals 15 residues. CDR3 bases: TGTGCCAGCAGTGAATCCTTGGGTAGGAATTCACCCCTCCACTTT. This translates into CASSESLGRNSPLHF.

The chain has TRBV6-1 and TRBJ2-4; no reliable D call. Trimming left V 1 base short and J 6 bases short, with 13 bases between. The CDR3 extends over 15 amino acids. Germline V gene data show CDR1 as MNHNS and CDR2 as SASEGT. The CDR3 loop is CASSEGTAFGNIQYF. The CDR3 DNA reads as TGTGCCAGCAGTGAAGGCACGGCCTTTGGAAACATTCAGTACTTC.

The V call is TRBV11-3, the J call TRBJ2-3, with a weak D call TRBD2 (6 bases). From germline, CDR1 is SGHNT and CDR2 YENEEA. This CDR3 is built from 18 residues. V was cut by 2 bases and J by 4 bases, with 22 bases left in between. The CDR3 region has the DNA TGTGCCAGCAGCTTATCTCAGGCGGGGAGTACTTCCTCAGATACGCAGTATTTT. The encoded protein is CASSLSQAGSTSSDTQYF.

The chain uses TRBV19 and TRBJ1-2; possibly TRBD1 for D (5 bases). Germline V CDR1 and CDR2: LNHDA, SQIVND (reference sequence). Trimming took off 3 bases at V and 1 base at J, with 12 bases between the two ends. The CDR3 length is 15 residues. DNA for the CDR3: TGTGCCAGTAGTATTGGAGGGGACGGTAACTATGGCTACACCTTC. Its translation: CASSIGGDGNYGYTF.

The chain recombines TRBV5-1 with TRBJ2-2; D is perhaps TRBD1 (6 bases). Germline CDR1 reads SGHRS; CDR2 reads YFSETQ. The CDR3 consists of 15 residues. V lost 4 bases and J lost 2, with 12 bases in between. The CDR3 DNA sequence: TGCGCCAGCAGCCTCCGGGACAAAAACACCGGGGAGCTGTTTTTT. Translated: CASSLRDKNTGELFF.

CDR3: CSVEDRQGVNNEQFF. The DNA of the CDR3 is TGCAGCGTTGAAGATCGACAGGGCGTAAACAATGAGCAGTTCTTC. This chain uses TRBV29-1 with TRBJ2-1; TRBD1 agrees at 7 bases. Germline V gene lookup returns CDR1 SQVTM and CDR2 ANQGSEA. After removal of 0 bases from V and 5 bases from J, the junction contained 7 bases not matched to a gene. This CDR3 contains 15 residues.

The chain recombines TRBV28 with TRBJ2-1; D unclear. This CDR3 comprises 11 residues. The V gene's germline CDR1 is MDHEN and CDR2 SYDVKM. The germline V and J ends were trimmed by 7 bases and 4 bases, with 5 bases remaining between them. The CDR3 loop reads CASILYNEQFF. CDR3 in DNA: TGTGCCAGCATACTTTACAATGAGCAGTTCTTC. Using reference TRBV28 and TRBJ2-1 for the parts outside the CDR3, the full variable domain is DVKVTQSSRYLVKRTGEKVFLECVQDMDHENMFWYRQDPGLGLRLIYFSYDVKMKEKGDIPEGYSVSREKKERFSLILESASTNQTSMYLCASILYNEQFFGPGTRLTVL.

Concerning this clone: The identical CDR3 is also encoded by other nucleotide sequences in the sample. The chain has TRBV7-9 and TRBJ2-7; 7 bases fit TRBD2. CDR1 SEHNR and CDR2 FQNEAQ come from the germline V gene (reference sequence). Trimming removed 4 bases from V and 1 base from J; junction bases left unmatched: 10. There are 16 residues in the CDR3. The CDR3 sequence: CASSSTSAGESYEQYF. CDR3 nucleotide sequence: TGTGCCAGCAGCTCCACCAGTGCGGGAGAGTCCTACGAGCAGTACTTC.